This is a list of T cell receptor beta chains from one sample in a study of cytomegalovirus exposure and HLA in healthy donors. Sequencing was performed with immunoSEQ multiplex PCR; in TCRdb, only in-frame clones are kept and a portion is missing. The sample includes 68,000 or so clones, about nine tenths of them seen just once. Sequencing was carried out using PBMCs. The receptors come from a man younger than 35 in good health and CMV-seronegative. Both conserved end residues are part of each CDR3. A D gene is named only where the DNA matches it firmly. The size field is filled for only some rows; it gives once, few, many or a size class.

size: NA
V: TRBV6-1
D: TRBD2
length: 15
J: TRBJ2-1
DNA: TGTGCCAGCAGTCGGACTAGCGGGGTCGACAATGAGCAGTTCTTC
CDR3: CASSRTSGVDNEQFF

size: NA
V: TRBV9
D: TRBD1
length: 17
J: TRBJ2-7
DNA: TGTGCCAGCAGCGGACCACTGGACGACAGGGATCCCTACGAGCAGTACTTC
CDR3: CASSGPLDDRDPYEQYF

size: NA
V: TRBV5-1
D: NA
length: 18
J: TRBJ2-1
DNA: TGCGCCAGCAGCTTGGGGCTCCCAGGGCGCGAGTCCTACAATGAGCAGTTCTTC
CDR3: CASSLGLPGRESYNEQFF

size: NA
V: TRBV7-3
D: NA
length: 13
J: TRBJ2-2
DNA: TGTGCCAGCAGCCCTCATTCCGGCGGGGAGCTGTTTTTT
CDR3: CASSPHSGGELFF

size: NA
V: TRBV9
D: NA
length: 14
J: TRBJ2-7
DNA: TGTGCCAGCAGCGTAGCTACAGGTCCCTACGAGCAGTACTTC
CDR3: CASSVATGPYEQYF

size: once
V: TRBV25-1
D: TRBD2
length: 11
J: TRBJ2-5
DNA: TGTGCCAGCACCGGGAGGGAGACCCAGTACTTC
CDR3: CASTGRETQYF

size: NA
V: TRBV18
D: NA
length: 13
J: TRBJ1-1
DNA: TGTGCCAGCTCAGGGCAGGCGAACACTGAAGCTTTCTTT
CDR3: CASSGQANTEAFF

size: NA
V: TRBV5-6
D: TRBD2
length: 18
J: TRBJ2-5
DNA: TGTGCCAGCAGCGAACAGGGACTAGCGGCAACCCGAGGGGAGACCCAGTACTTC
CDR3: CASSEQGLAATRGETQYF

size: NA
V: TRBV2
D: TRBD2
length: 20
J: TRBJ2-4
DNA: TGTGCCAGCAGTGAAGATTGGACTAGCCGCCCAACGGCCGCCAAAAACATTCAGTACTTC
CDR3: CASSEDWTSRPTAAKNIQYF

size: NA
V: TRBV6-5
D: NA
length: 16
J: TRBJ1-1
DNA: TGTGCCAGCAGTTACTCGAGTGCGGCGGGGAACACTGAAGCTTTCTTT
CDR3: CASSYSSAAGNTEAFF

size: NA
V: TRBV7-6
D: NA
length: 13
J: TRBJ1-2
DNA: TGTGCCAGCAGCTTTAGTGCGGGCTATGGCTACACCTTC
CDR3: CASSFSAGYGYTF

size: NA
V: TRBV9
D: TRBD2
length: 15
J: TRBJ2-1
DNA: TGTGCCAGCAGCGTTCGGGGACTAGCGGTCAATGAGCAGTTCTTC
CDR3: CASSVRGLAVNEQFF

size: NA
V: TRBV7-3
D: TRBD1
length: 15
J: TRBJ1-1
DNA: TGTGCCAGCAGCGCCCAGACAGGGGGAAACACTGAAGCTTTCTTT
CDR3: CASSAQTGGNTEAFF

size: NA
V: TRBV27
D: NA
length: 15
J: TRBJ2-1
DNA: TGTGCCAGCAGTGGGGACGGGAGCTCGTACAATGAGCAGTTCTTC
CDR3: CASSGDGSSYNEQFF

size: once
V: TRBV6-4
D: TRBD1
length: 16
J: TRBJ2-7
DNA: TGTGCCAGCAGTGACACGGGGACAGGGTACCCCTACGAGCAGTACTTC
CDR3: CASSDTGTGYPYEQYF

size: NA
V: TRBV6-5
D: NA
length: 15
J: TRBJ2-7
DNA: TGTGCCAGCAGTTACTCCGAAGCCTTTTCCTACGAGCAGTACTTC
CDR3: CASSYSEAFSYEQYF

size: NA
V: TRBV5-5
D: TRBD2
length: 13
J: TRBJ2-5
DNA: TGTGCCAGCACCCCGGTGGGGGGGAAGACCCAGTACTTC
CDR3: CASTPVGGKTQYF

size: NA
V: TRBV7-3
D: TRBD1
length: 13
J: TRBJ2-7
DNA: TGTGCCAGCAGCCGACAGGGTGCCTACGAGCAGTACTTC
CDR3: CASSRQGAYEQYF

size: NA
V: TRBV9
D: TRBD2
length: 16
J: TRBJ2-3
DNA: TGTGCCAGCAGCGGAGGACTAGCGGGATTCACAGATACGCAGTATTTT
CDR3: CASSGGLAGFTDTQYF

size: NA
V: TRBV18
D: NA
length: 16
J: TRBJ2-7
DNA: TGTGCCAGCTACTCAACCCGCCAGGGATCGTCCTACGAGCAGTACTTC
CDR3: CASYSTRQGSSYEQYF

size: NA
V: TRBV12-5
D: TRBD2
length: 16
J: TRBJ2-3
DNA: TGTGCTAGTGCCCCCATGCTAGCGGGAGGTGGGGATACGCAGTATTTT
CDR3: CASAPMLAGGGDTQYF

size: NA
V: TRBV19
D: TRBD2
length: 16
J: TRBJ2-1
DNA: TGTGCCAGTAGTGTCTCCGGGGGGAACTCCTACAATGAGCAGTTCTTC
CDR3: CASSVSGGNSYNEQFF

size: NA
V: TRBV6-1
D: NA
length: 16
J: TRBJ2-1
DNA: TGTGCCAGCAGTGTTAAGGCGGCAGCCTCCTACAATGAGCAGTTCTTC
CDR3: CASSVKAAASYNEQFF

size: NA
V: TRBV7-2
D: TRBD1
length: 18
J: TRBJ1-3
DNA: TGTGCCAGCAGCTTAGTGGGAGGACAGGGGAGCTCTGGAAACACCATATATTTT
CDR3: CASSLVGGQGSSGNTIYF

size: NA
V: TRBV27
D: NA
length: 15
J: TRBJ1-1
DNA: TGTGCCAGCAGTCCCACCCAGGGCCCAAACACTGAAGCTTTCTTT
CDR3: CASSPTQGPNTEAFF

size: NA
V: TRBV11-2
D: TRBD1
length: 15
J: TRBJ1-1
DNA: TGTGCCAGCAGCTCATGGACAGGCTGGAACACTGAAGCTTTCTTT
CDR3: CASSSWTGWNTEAFF

size: NA
V: TRBV7-2
D: TRBD1
length: 15
J: TRBJ2-7
DNA: TGTGCCAGCAGCATGGGGACAGGGGGATTGGCCGAGCAGTACTTC
CDR3: CASSMGTGGLAEQYF

size: NA
V: TRBV5-1
D: TRBD1
length: 11
J: TRBJ1-1
DNA: TGCGCCAGCTTTGAGGGGGCTGGAGCTTTCTTT
CDR3: CASFEGAGAFF

size: once
V: TRBV19
D: NA
length: 13
J: TRBJ1-5
DNA: TGTGCCAGTAGTACCGTACAGTGGCAGCCCCAGCATTTT
CDR3: CASSTVQWQPQHF

size: NA
V: TRBV19
D: TRBD1
length: 14
J: TRBJ2-2
DNA: TGTGCCAGTAAAGGGACAGGGCGGACCGGGGAGCTGTTTTTT
CDR3: CASKGTGRTGELFF

size: NA
V: TRBV5-1
D: NA
length: 16
J: TRBJ1-3
DNA: TGCGCCAGCAGCTTTTCGACAACGTACTCTGGAAACACCATATATTTT
CDR3: CASSFSTTYSGNTIYF

size: NA
V: TRBV7-3
D: NA
length: 15
J: TRBJ2-1
DNA: TGTGCCAGCAGCTTAGTGCAGACCCCAGGCAATGAGCAGTTCTTC
CDR3: CASSLVQTPGNEQFF

size: NA
V: TRBV19
D: NA
length: 15
J: TRBJ2-1
DNA: TGTGCCAGTTCCAAGGACTTTAGCTCCTACAATGAGCAGTTCTTC
CDR3: CASSKDFSSYNEQFF

size: NA
V: TRBV4-3
D: NA
length: 15
J: TRBJ2-7
DNA: TGCGCCAGCAGCCAAGGGAGCGGACGGATCTACGAGCAGTACTTC
CDR3: CASSQGSGRIYEQYF

size: NA
V: TRBV29-1
D: NA
length: 10
J: TRBJ2-5
DNA: TGCAGCGCCGAGCGGGAGACCCAGTACTTC
CDR3: CSAERETQYF

size: NA
V: TRBV7-9
D: TRBD1
length: 13
J: TRBJ2-7
DNA: TGTGCCAGCAGCCTTGACAGGGGCTACGAGCAGTACTTC
CDR3: CASSLDRGYEQYF

size: NA
V: TRBV7-6
D: NA
length: 12
J: TRBJ2-7
DNA: TGTGCCAGCAGCTTAGAGGGGGTCGAGCAGTACTTC
CDR3: CASSLEGVEQYF

size: NA
V: TRBV5-4
D: NA
length: 12
J: TRBJ1-1
DNA: TGTGCCAGCAGCTTGGCATTTACTGAAGCTTTCTTT
CDR3: CASSLAFTEAFF

size: NA
V: TRBV5-5
D: TRBD1
length: 14
J: TRBJ2-3
DNA: TGTGCCAGCAGGATAACAGGGGGCGCAGATACGCAGTATTTT
CDR3: CASRITGGADTQYF

size: NA
V: TRBV5-6
D: TRBD2
length: 16
J: TRBJ2-7
DNA: TGTGCCAGCAGCTCGGGACTAGCGGGCTTCACCTACGAGCAGTACTTC
CDR3: CASSSGLAGFTYEQYF

size: NA
V: TRBV28
D: TRBD1
length: 18
J: TRBJ2-3
DNA: TGTGCCAGCAGTTCGCCAGCCATGACAGGGCCCTCCACAGATACGCAGTATTTT
CDR3: CASSSPAMTGPSTDTQYF